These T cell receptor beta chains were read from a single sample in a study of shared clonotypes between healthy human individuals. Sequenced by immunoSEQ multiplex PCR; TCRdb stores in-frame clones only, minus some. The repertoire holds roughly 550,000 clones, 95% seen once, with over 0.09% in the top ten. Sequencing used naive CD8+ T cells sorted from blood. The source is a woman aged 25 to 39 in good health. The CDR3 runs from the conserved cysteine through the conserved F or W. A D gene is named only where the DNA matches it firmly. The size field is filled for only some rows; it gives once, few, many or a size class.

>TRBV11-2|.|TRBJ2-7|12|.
TGTGCCAGCAGCTTAGACGACTACGAGCAGTACTTC
CASSLDDYEQYF
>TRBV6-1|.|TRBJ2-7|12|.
TGTGCCAGCAGTGACTTCGTAGACGAGCAGTACTTC
CASSDFVDEQYF
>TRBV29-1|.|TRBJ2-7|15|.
TGCAGCGTTGAAGAGGGGAGACAGGAAGCCTACGAGCAGTACTTC
CSVEEGRQEAYEQYF
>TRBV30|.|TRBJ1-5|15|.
TGTGCCTGGAGTGTTTTTTCCGGGGGCAATCAGCCCCAGCATTTT
CAWSVFSGGNQPQHF
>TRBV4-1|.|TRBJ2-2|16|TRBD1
TGCGCCAGCAGCCCATCTCCGACAGGGTTAACCGGGGAGCTGTTTTTT
CASSPSPTGLTGELFF
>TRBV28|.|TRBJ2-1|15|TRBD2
TGTGCCAGCAGTTCACTAGCGAACTCCTACAATGAGCAGTTCTTC
CASSSLANSYNEQFF
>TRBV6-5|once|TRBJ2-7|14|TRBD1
TGTGCCAGCAGTTGGGGACAGGGATGGTACGAGCAGTACTTC
CASSWGQGWYEQYF
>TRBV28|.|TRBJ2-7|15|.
TGTGCCAGCATTCCCCCGGGTAGGAGATCCTACGAGCAGTACTTC
CASIPPGRRSYEQYF
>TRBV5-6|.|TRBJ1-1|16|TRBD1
TGTGCCAGCAGCTCCTTCGGGACAGGAGCGAACACTGAAGCTTTCTTT
CASSSFGTGANTEAFF
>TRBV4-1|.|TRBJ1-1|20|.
TGCGCCAGCAGCTTTTTTGCGCCCCTCCAGGGGACGGGATTGTACACTGAAGCTTTCTTT
CASSFFAPLQGTGLYTEAFF